A selection of T cell receptor beta chains follows, all from one sample in a study of blood T cell repertoires in COVID-19. Profiling relied on immunoSEQ multiplex PCR, and the TCRdb table lists in-frame clones only, not all of them. The sample has over 250,000 clones, around nine tenths seen once. Source material: peripheral blood. Every receptor here comes from a woman aged 70-85 years with COVID-19, enrolled during active disease. The CDR3 runs from the conserved cysteine through the conserved F or W. A D gene is named only where the DNA matches it firmly. Clone size is not always given. Where it is, it says once, few, many or a class for expanded clones.

.	TRBV5-1	15	TRBJ2-1	.	TGCGCCAGCAGCTTGGGACAGCCAGCGGGTGGGGTGCAGTTCTTC	CASSLGQPAGGVQFF
TRBD1	TRBV12-3/TRBV12-4	12	TRBJ1-1	.	TGTGCCAGCAGGAGGACAGGGGGCGAAGCTTTCTTT	CASRRTGGEAFF
.	TRBV6-5	12	TRBJ1-2	few	TGTGCCAGCCGGGACAAAGACTATGGCTACACCTTC	CASRDKDYGYTF
.	TRBV6-4	14	TRBJ2-3	.	TGTGCCAGCAGTGACTCGGCAGAACCAGATACGCAGTATTTT	CASSDSAEPDTQYF
.	TRBV30	15	TRBJ2-7	.	TGTGCCTGGAGTGTATCTGGGCACAGGGCCTACGAGCAGTACTTC	CAWSVSGHRAYEQYF
TRBD2	TRBV5-6	16	TRBJ2-1	.	TGTGCCAGCACCCCCGCGGTGGGACTAGAATACAATGAGCAGTTCTTC	CASTPAVGLEYNEQFF
.	TRBV11-2	14	TRBJ1-1	.	TGTGCCAGCAGTACCCAGGTTATGAACACTGAAGCTTTCTTT	CASSTQVMNTEAFF
TRBD1	TRBV7-3	18	TRBJ1-2	.	TGTGCCAGCAGCCAACACGACAGGGAAGGGTTCTGGGTCTATGGCTACACCTTC	CASSQHDREGFWVYGYTF
.	TRBV19	19	TRBJ1-2	.	TGTGCCAGTAGTGACCATACGGGAGGGCAGACAACCTCTAACTATGGCTACACCTTC	CASSDHTGGQTTSNYGYTF
TRBD1	TRBV19	15	TRBJ1-1	.	TGTGCCAGTAGCCGGACAGGGGTCATGAACACTGAAGCTTTCTTT	CASSRTGVMNTEAFF
.	TRBV12-3/TRBV12-4	13	TRBJ2-1	.	TGTGCCAGCCCGGTGGGGCCCTACAATGAGCAGTTCTTC	CASPVGPYNEQFF
TRBD1	TRBV2	16	TRBJ2-7	.	TGTGCCAGCAGTGTGCGTGCCGGGACAGGGGGCGGCGAGCAGTACTTC	CASSVRAGTGGGEQYF
TRBD1	TRBV28	14	TRBJ1-1	.	TGTGCCAGCAGTTTTATACAGGGGAGGTCTGAAGCTTTCTTT	CASSFIQGRSEAFF
.	TRBV3-1/TRBV3-2	15	TRBJ2-1	.	TGTGCCAGCAGCCAAGCGGGAGTGTCCTACAATGAGCAGTTCTTC	CASSQAGVSYNEQFF
TRBD1	TRBV10-3	16	TRBJ1-6	.	TGTGCCATCAGTGACAACCCGGGACAGGGGAATTCACCCCTCCACTTT	CAISDNPGQGNSPLHF
.	TRBV21-1	12	TRBJ1-2	few	TGTGCCAGCAGCAAGAGAGGGAATGGCTACACCTTC	CASSKRGNGYTF
.	TRBV19	13	TRBJ1-2	.	TGTGCCAGTCGGCGGACAGCCGAGGTTGGCTACACCTTC	CASRRTAEVGYTF
.	TRBV30	14	TRBJ1-3	.	TGTGCCTGGAGTGTACTAGGGTTCGGAAACACCATATATTTT	CAWSVLGFGNTIYF
.	TRBV6-2/TRBV6-3	15	TRBJ1-5	.	TGTGCCAGCAGTCGACAGGTTAATAGCAATCAGCCCCAGCATTTT	CASSRQVNSNQPQHF
TRBD2	TRBV5-1	16	TRBJ2-1	.	TGCGCCAGCAGCTTGGCCTTTAGCGGGAGTAACGATGAGCAGTTCTTC	CASSLAFSGSNDEQFF
.	TRBV27	18	TRBJ1-5	.	TGTGCCAGCAATCCTATACAGGGTGAACAGTATAGCAATCAGCCCCAGCATTTT	CASNPIQGEQYSNQPQHF
.	TRBV10-2	14	TRBJ1-5	.	TGCGCCAGCAGTGAAGGGGGAGGCAATCAGCCCCAGCATTTT	CASSEGGGNQPQHF
.	TRBV4-3	12	TRBJ2-1	.	TGCGCCAGCAGCCGAGCCGGCAATGAGCAGTTCTTC	CASSRAGNEQFF
.	TRBV11-2	11	TRBJ2-1	.	TGTGCCAGCAGCCGCCAGAATGAGCAGTTCTTC	CASSRQNEQFF
.	TRBV6-1	11	TRBJ2-1	.	TGTGCCAGCAGTGAGGCCAATGAGCAGTTCTTC	CASSEANEQFF
TRBD1	TRBV12-5	15	TRBJ2-1	.	TGTGCTAGTGGTTCCAGACAGGGAGTATACAATGAGCAGTTCTTC	CASGSRQGVYNEQFF
.	TRBV7-3	13	TRBJ1-1	.	TGTGCCAGCAGCTTAACGTTAGCGGGGAAAGCTTTCTTT	CASSLTLAGKAFF
TRBD1	TRBV19	14	TRBJ2-7	.	TGTGCCAGTAGTATAGCAGGACAGGGTTACGAGCAGTACTTC	CASSIAGQGYEQYF
TRBD2	TRBV7-2	16	TRBJ2-5	.	TGTGCCAGCAGCTTCCTACTAGCGGGAGGCCAAGAGACCCAGTACTTC	CASSFLLAGGQETQYF
.	TRBV21-1	15	TRBJ2-7	.	TGTGCCAGCAGCAAGAACCGGGACACCTCCTACGAGCAGTACTTC	CASSKNRDTSYEQYF
.	TRBV7-9	15	TRBJ2-5	.	TGTGCCAGCAGCTTAGTGTACCTAGTCCAAGAGACCCAGTACTTC	CASSLVYLVQETQYF
TRBD1	TRBV6-5	13	TRBJ2-1	.	TGTGCCAGCAGCCTTGACAGGGGAAGTGAGCAGTTCTTC	CASSLDRGSEQFF
TRBD1	TRBV28	14	TRBJ1-5	.	TGTGCCACCGGGGACAGGGGGCACCATCAGCCCCAGCATTTT	CATGDRGHHQPQHF
.	TRBV5-6	14	TRBJ1-5	.	TGTGCCAGCAGCCCCACCGGGGGTAATCAGCCCCAGCATTTT	CASSPTGGNQPQHF
TRBD1	TRBV12-3/TRBV12-4	13	TRBJ2-7	.	TGTGCCAGCAGTCTGGGACAGAGCTACGAGCAGTACTTC	CASSLGQSYEQYF